The 27 T cell receptor beta chains below all came from one sample that was sequenced in a study of monozygotic twins with inflammatory bowel disease. TCRdb derives one entry per CDR3 protein from the 5' RACE reads, leaving out DNA. The sample's table shows a few hundred thousand distinct CDR3 sequences. Input material: blood. Receptors were obtained from a human donor with ulcerative colitis or Crohn's disease, or a healthy co-twin of an affected twin (not recorded which).

The chain is built from TRBV20-1 and TRBJ2-1; with no DNA, the TCRdb D assignment of TRBD2 cannot be verified. CDR1 and CDR2 (germline): DFQATT, SNEGSKA (reference sequence). This CDR3 is built from 17 residues. CDR3 residues: CSARDLELAGLYNEQFF.

The rearrangement links TRBV20-1 to TRBJ2-6. CDR1 is DFQATT, CDR2 SNEGSKA, per germline (reference sequence). CDR3 length equals 17 residues. The CDR3 here is CSALPRAALSGANVLTF.

The rearrangement links TRBV3-1 to TRBJ2-7; the D call from TCRdb, TRBD1, cannot be confirmed without DNA. Germline CDR1 is LGHDT and CDR2 is YNNKEL (reference sequence). The CDR3 covers 14 residues. The CDR3: CASSRDRVFNEQYF.

The chain combines TRBV5-1 with TRBJ2-3; absent DNA, TCRdb's TRBD1 call cannot be checked. The V gene's germline CDR1 is SGHRS and CDR2 YFSETQ. This CDR3 region has 15 residues. CDR3 loop: CASSSLPRDTDTQYF.

This chain's CDR3 is CASSFRQGYNQPQHF. This chain connects TRBV12-3 or TRBV12-4 to TRBJ1-5; no DNA is available, so the TRBD1 call from TCRdb remains unchecked. The CDR3 is 15 residues long.

The V call is TRBV7-9, the J call TRBJ1-1. The CDR3 contains 15 residues. Germline assignment: CDR1 SEHNR and CDR2 FQNEAQ (reference sequence). CDR3 region: CASSSGPSGHTEAFF.

The chain couples TRBV20-1 to TRBJ1-4; without DNA, the TCRdb call of TRBD1 cannot be checked. Germline lookup yields CDR1 DFQATT and CDR2 SNEGSKA (reference sequence). The CDR3 contains 14 residues. CDR3 residues: CSASGLVEGEKLFF.

The rearrangement uses TRBV27 and TRBJ2-7; TCRdb lists TRBD2, though no DNA is available to test this call. CDR3 length: 14 amino acids. From germline, CDR1 is MNHEY and CDR2 SMNVEV (reference sequence). CDR3: CASRRLAGGYEQYF.

The chain uses TRBV5-1 and TRBJ1-2. This CDR3 is built from 15 residues. Germline CDR1 and CDR2: SGHRS and YFSETQ. The CDR3 region is CASSFYPEKNYGYTF. The variable domain in full, completed from reference TRBV5-1 and TRBJ1-2, reads KAGVTQTPRYLIKTRGQQVTLSCSPISGHRSVSWYQQTPGQGLQFLFEYFSETQRNKGNFPGRFSGRQFSNSRSEMNVSTLELGDSALYLCASSFYPEKNYGYTFGSGTRLTVV.

V gene TRBV4-3 combines with J gene TRBJ2-1; lacking DNA, the TRBD1 call made by TCRdb goes unchecked. Per germline, CDR1 LGHNA and CDR2 YSLEER. This CDR3 region has 15 residues. CDR3 sequence: CASSQETGRYNEQFF.

V usage is TRBV5-4 and J usage is TRBJ2-7; there is no DNA to check the TCRdb D call of TRBD1. CDR3 length: 14 residues. Germline CDR1 reads SGHNT; CDR2 reads YYREEE (reference sequence). CDR3 residues: CASSLRGRDYEQYF.

The chain employs TRBV28 and TRBJ1-2; TCRdb's D gene call, TRBD1, goes unchecked for lack of DNA. There are 14 residues in the CDR3. The germline V gene has CDR1 MDHEN and CDR2 SYDVKM. This CDR3 is CASSLESPWGGYTF.

The chain joins TRBV12-3 or TRBV12-4 to TRBJ2-1; TCRdb's D call of TRBD1 is untestable without DNA. The CDR3 length is 13 residues. The CDR3 sequence is CASSFVQGNEQFF.

The CDR3 protein is CASSQPGQGYNEQFF. The genes are TRBV28 and TRBJ2-1; TCRdb reports TRBD1, a call that lacks DNA to check it against. This CDR3 has 15 amino acids. Germline V lookup: CDR1 MDHEN, CDR2 SYDVKM.

The J gene is TRBJ2-5, the V gene TRBV20-1; absent DNA, TCRdb's TRBD1 call cannot be checked. CDR1 and CDR2 (germline): DFQATT, SNEGSKA (reference sequence). This CDR3 region has 12 residues. Here the CDR3 reads CSARSGAETQYF.

The chain uses TRBV24-1 and TRBJ2-3; TCRdb's D call, TRBD1, is unchecked because there is no DNA. In germline, CDR1 is KGHDR, CDR2 SFDVKD. The CDR3 spans 15 residues. The CDR3 region is CATSQGAARTDTQYF.

The rearrangement uses TRBV19 and TRBJ1-5; TCRdb's assignment of TRBD1 cannot be checked, as there is no DNA. This CDR3 contains 15 residues. CDR1 is LNHDA, CDR2 SQIVND, per germline (reference sequence). This CDR3 is CASSPRGGGVQPQHF.

The rearrangement uses TRBV3-1 and TRBJ2-1; TCRdb returns TRBD2, unconfirmable since there is no DNA. CDR1 LGHDT and CDR2 YNNKEL come from the germline V gene (reference sequence). CDR3 length equals 16 residues. CDR3 in amino acids: CASSRPFGLAVNEQFF.

The chain uses TRBV6-1 and TRBJ1-1; the TRBD1 assignment by TCRdb is unverifiable without DNA. The CDR3 totals 19 residues. Germline CDR1 reads MNHNS; CDR2 reads SASEGT. CDR3 loop: CASKPSTGTGVFLTTEAFF.

The chain is built from TRBV20-1 and TRBJ1-1; without DNA, the TCRdb call of TRBD1 cannot be checked. The CDR3 totals 15 residues. Germline values: CDR1 DFQATT, CDR2 SNEGSKA (reference sequence). This CDR3 reads CSASGQGAGNTEAFF.

The rearrangement joins TRBV7-9 to TRBJ2-7; TCRdb reports TRBD2, a call that lacks DNA to check it against. The CDR3 has 14 residues. Per germline, CDR1 SEHNR and CDR2 FQNEAQ (reference sequence). The CDR3 reads CASSPLADSYEQYF.

This chain connects TRBV19 to TRBJ1-2; TCRdb's assignment of TRBD1 cannot be checked, as there is no DNA. The germline CDR1 and CDR2 sequences are LNHDA and SQIVND (reference sequence). The CDR3 loop spans 14 amino acids. CDR3 protein: CASSTLGTGYGYTF.

V and J are TRBV18 and TRBJ2-3; TCRdb's D call of TRBD1 is untestable without DNA. Looked up from germline, CDR1 is KGHSH and CDR2 is LQKENI. The CDR3 contains 16 residues. CDR3 in amino acids: CASSPTRGQITDTQYF.

The rearrangement uses TRBV15 and TRBJ2-7; checking the TCRdb D call of TRBD1 is not possible without DNA. The CDR3 has 14 amino acids. Germline CDR1 is LNHNV and CDR2 is YYDKDF (reference sequence). The CDR3 spells CATSRAGVGYEQYF.

The chain has TRBV15 and TRBJ2-1; TCRdb returns TRBD2, unconfirmable since there is no DNA. The CDR3 consists of 14 residues. In germline, CDR1 is LNHNV, CDR2 YYDKDF (reference sequence). The CDR3 region is CATSTWGGEVEQFF.

V and J are TRBV5-4 and TRBJ2-2; TCRdb picks TRBD2, but there is no DNA to check that call. Germline CDR1 and CDR2: SGHNT and YYREEE (reference sequence). The CDR3 is 16 amino acids. The CDR3 loop reads CASSASGGAETGELFF.

This rearrangement joins TRBV7-9 to TRBJ2-3; with no DNA, the TCRdb D assignment of TRBD1 cannot be verified. Germline V gene lookup returns CDR1 SEHNR and CDR2 FQNEAQ (reference sequence). CDR3 length: 12 amino acids. This CDR3 is CASSVAGQGTYF.